The next 27 T cell receptor beta chains were all read from a single sample in a study of T cells in Graves' hyperthyroidism and ophthalmopathy. Amplification of TCR beta CDR3 regions was performed using RNA transcripts as template. The HTBI primer set was used in a first-round RT-PCR of the TCR CDR3. In TCRdb, the multiplex PCR reads were re-called with MiXCR into one record per CDR3 protein. The data show under 700,000 distinct CDR3 sequences, around 42% seen once. Sequenced: peripheral blood or thyroid tissue (not recorded which). The source is a young woman with Graves' hyperthyroidism.

The rearrangement uses TRBV7-8 and TRBJ1-6; 8 bases match TRBD1. The CDR3 runs 15 residues. CDR1 is SGHVS, CDR2 FQNEAQ, per germline. V was pared by 6 bases and J by 6 bases, with 7 bases of the junction left unmatched. This chain's CDR3 is CASSGLQGANSPLHF. CDR3 sequence (DNA): TGTGCCAGCAGTGGTCTTCAGGGGGCTAATTCACCCCTCCACTTT.

The chain combines TRBV2 with TRBJ2-7, with 12 bases matching TRBD2. The end of the DNA aligns better with TRBJ2-1, so the J call may be wrong. CDR1 SNHLY and CDR2 FYNNEI come from the germline V gene. The length of the CDR3 is 17 residues. The DNA for the CDR3 is TGTGCCAGCAGTGATGAGACTAGCGGGAGTCCCTACAATGAGCAGTTCTTC. This gives the protein CASSDETSGSPYNEQFF.

This clonotype showed up just a few times. The V gene is TRBV10-3, the J gene TRBJ1-2; D unclear. CDR1 is ENHRY, CDR2 SYGVKD, per germline. V gave up 11 bases and J gave up 0 bases, with 13 bases separating them. The CDR3 length is 13 residues. The CDR3 region is CAAWAGTNYGYTF. Here the CDR3 DNA reads TGTGCCGCTTGGGCTGGTACTAACTATGGCTACACCTTC.

As concerns this clonotype: This could be a read error, since a much larger clone is one nucleotide away. Without the conserved terminal phenylalanine or tryptophan, this CDR3 likely stems from a read error. V usage is TRBV10-2 and J usage is TRBJ2-1; D perhaps matches TRBD2 (6 bases). CDR1 and CDR2 from the germline V gene are WSHSY and SAAADI. Trimming stripped 8 bases from V and 2 bases from J, with 10 bases between. The CDR3 covers 13 residues. The CDR3 here is CASGRSPYNEQFL. Here the CDR3 DNA reads TGCGCCAGCGGGAGGAGTCCCTACAATGAGCAGTTCCTC.

J is TRBJ1-5 and V is TRBV29-1; a possible D gene is TRBD1 (6 bases). The CDR3 is made up of 14 amino acids. V shed 4 bases and J shed 6 bases, with 16 bases lying between them. In germline, CDR1 is SQVTM, CDR2 ANQGSEA. As DNA, the CDR3 is TGCAGCGTTGTTTCCGGGGGCATCCTTCAGCCCCAGCATTTT. Its translation: CSVVSGGILQPQHF.

The gene calls are TRBV7-9 and TRBJ1-1; 10 bases map to TRBD1. V shed 6 bases and J 2 bases; nucleotides not matched to a gene: 12. The CDR3 has 17 residues. In germline, CDR1 is SEHNR, CDR2 FQNEAQ (reference sequence). The CDR3 DNA is TGTGCCAGCAGTTCAAGTCGACAGGGGGCCCGTAACACTGAAGCTTTCTTT. Translating it yields CASSSSRQGARNTEAFF.

This clonotype came up once. The V call is TRBV10-3, the J call TRBJ1-2; 7 bases are a match to TRBD1. Trimming removed 6 bases from V and 8 bases from J; junction bases left unmatched: 12. Germline CDR1 reads ENHRY; CDR2 reads SYGVKD. CDR3 length: 14 amino acids. The CDR3 region is CAISGTFTGEGYTF. The CDR3 nucleotides read TGTGCCATCAGCGGGACTTTCACAGGGGAGGGCTACACCTTC.

This chain joins TRBV25-1 and TRBJ1-5, with D unresolved. Germline CDR1 MGHDK, CDR2 SYGVNS. V lost 1 base and J 7 bases, leaving 11 bases between the germline ends. The CDR3 has 14 amino acids. Written as DNA, the CDR3 is TGTGCCAGCAGTGAATCCGGGTGGAAACAGCCCCAGCATTTT. This translates into CASSESGWKQPQHF.

V usage is TRBV2 and J usage is TRBJ1-3; D is unresolved. Germline values: CDR1 SNHLY, CDR2 FYNNEI. CDR3 length: 15 amino acids. V was trimmed by 5 bases and J by 0 bases, leaving 11 bases between them. In DNA form, the CDR3 reads TGTGCCAGCAGTCTGGACTTCAACTCTGGAAACACCATATATTTT. As protein: CASSLDFNSGNTIYF.

This clonotype was seen a handful of times. This sequence joins TRBV19 and TRBJ2-7, with TRBD1 matching over 9 bases. The CDR3 loop spans 13 amino acids. With 11 bases clipped from V and 3 bases from J, the junction kept 8 bases outside the gene matches. CDR1 is LNHDA, CDR2 SQIVND, per germline (reference sequence). This CDR3 is CAWDRVASYEQYF. CDR3 coding DNA: TGTGCCTGGGACAGGGTGGCTAGCTACGAGCAGTACTTC.

In its sample, this clonotype was seen once. The gene calls are TRBV6-1 and TRBJ1-4; unclear D gene. V was trimmed by 5 bases and J by 14 bases, leaving 12 bases between them. Germline V lookup: CDR1 MNHNS, CDR2 SASEGT. There are 11 residues in the CDR3. CDR3 coding DNA: TGTGCCAGCAGTCAGTCAATGGTCCTGTTTTTT. Translated, it gives CASSQSMVLFF.

This clonotype was recorded many times. J is TRBJ1-1 and V is TRBV5-1; D is ambiguous. Germline V gene sequence: CDR1 SGHRS, CDR2 YFSETQ. The CDR3 contains 14 residues. V was clipped by 0 bases and J by 4 bases, with 10 bases between them. Here the CDR3 reads CASSLEGRRTEAFF. The DNA of the CDR3 is TGCGCCAGCAGCTTGGAAGGGAGGCGCACTGAAGCTTTCTTT.

The V call is TRBV18, the J call TRBJ1-2; D may be TRBD1 (6 bases). CDR1 and CDR2 (germline): KGHSH, LQKENI. V lost 2 bases and J 4 bases, leaving 17 bases between the germline ends. The CDR3 covers 16 residues. Here the CDR3 DNA reads TGTGCCAGCTCACCAGTCCCGGGACATCGTTCCTATGGCTACACCTTC. Amino acids: CASSPVPGHRSYGYTF.

The table lists this clonotype with many counts. The chain employs TRBV29-1 and TRBJ1-2; 7 bases align to TRBD1. Per the germline V gene, CDR1 is SQVTM and CDR2 is ANQGSEA. CDR3 length: 12 residues. The V segment lost 7 bases and the J segment 7 bases; nucleotides outside the gene matches: 9. CDR3 sequence reads: CSGRQGDGGYTF. In nucleotides, the CDR3 is TGCAGCGGCCGGCAGGGGGACGGTGGCTACACCTTC.

This chain links TRBV25-1 with TRBJ2-5; D could derive from TRBD1 or TRBD2 (7 bases each). Trimming took 2 bases from V and 4 from J, leaving 17 bases between them. There are 16 residues in the CDR3. Germline V CDR1 and CDR2: MGHDK, SYGVNS. The CDR3 region is CASSETGEGDPETQYF. The DNA of the CDR3 is TGTGCCAGCAGTGAAACAGGGGAGGGGGACCCAGAGACCCAGTACTTC.

There are a few counts of this clonotype. The rearrangement uses TRBV2 and TRBJ1-2; D gene unclear. Between the trimmed V and J ends, which lost 2 bases and 4 bases, there was a span of 11 bases. The CDR3 extends over 14 amino acids. Germline V gives CDR1 SNHLY, CDR2 FYNNEI. In DNA, the CDR3 is TGTGCCAGCAGTGAACGGCAACCACCCTATGGCTACACCTTC. Its translation: CASSERQPPYGYTF.

The V and J genes are TRBV12-3 or TRBV12-4 and TRBJ2-7, with 7 bases matching TRBD2. With 3 bases clipped from V and 6 bases from J, the junction kept 8 bases outside the gene matches. The CDR3 sequence is 14 residues long. The CDR3 DNA reads as TGTGCCAGCAGTTTGGCGGGAGAGGTAGGCGAGCAGTACTTC. It translates to CASSLAGEVGEQYF.

The chain couples TRBV7-9 to TRBJ2-2, with D unclear. Looked up from germline, CDR1 is SEHNR and CDR2 is FQNEAQ (reference sequence). The length of the CDR3 is 13 residues. With 4 bases removed from V and 7 bases from J, the gap between germline ends came to 10 bases. CDR3 sequence reads: CASSSRPGGELFF. CDR3 sequence (DNA): TGTGCCAGCAGCTCCCGTCCGGGCGGGGAGCTGTTTTTT.

In regard to this clonotype: Germline is not matched at one junction end, which may reflect a read error. The chain is built from TRBV5-1 and TRBJ1-1; TRBD1 agrees at 7 bases. Germline V CDR1 and CDR2: SGHRS, YFSETQ. There are 13 residues in the CDR3. For the CDR3, the DNA is TGCGCCAGCAGCTCCCCAGGGGGTTCGGAAGCTTCCTTT. Encoded protein: CASSSPGGSEASF.

This clonotype has a count of ten or more. This rearrangement joins TRBV7-9 to TRBJ1-2; D is unclear. Germline V gene data show CDR1 as SEHNR and CDR2 as FQNEAQ (reference sequence). The CDR3 is made up of 14 amino acids. Between the trimmed V and J ends, which lost 4 bases and 5 bases, there was a span of 14 bases. The CDR3 DNA follows: TGTGCCAGCAGCTACATCCCTGCCCAATATGGCTACACCTTC. It specifies CASSYIPAQYGYTF.

V usage is TRBV2 and J usage is TRBJ2-2; tentatively, D is TRBD2 (5 bases). This CDR3 spans 14 amino acids. Germline lookup yields CDR1 SNHLY and CDR2 FYNNEI. Trimming removed 6 bases at V and 1 base at J, with 9 bases between. CDR3 sequence: CASSFGGNTGELFF. DNA of the CDR3: TGTGCCAGCAGCTTCGGAGGGAACACCGGGGAGCTGTTTTTT. Filled out from reference TRBV2 and TRBJ2-2, the complete variable domain reads EPEVTQTPSHQVTQMGQEVILRCVPISNHLYFYWYRQILGQKVEFLVSFYNNEISEKSEIFDDQFSVERPDGSNFTLKIRSTKLEDSAMYFCASSFGGNTGELFFGEGSRLTVL.

This clonotype was observed a handful of times. The V gene is TRBV7-2, the J gene TRBJ2-2, with D unresolved. CDR3 length equals 12 residues. V dropped 5 bases and J dropped 8 bases, with 9 bases sitting between them. Germline loops: CDR1 SGHTA, CDR2 FQGNSA. The CDR3 DNA is TGTGCCAGCAGCCCACCTTATGGGGAGCTGTTTTTT. Its protein product is CASSPPYGELFF. Full variable domain (outside the CDR3, taken from reference TRBV7-2 and TRBJ2-2): GAGVSQSPSNKVTEKGKDVELRCDPISGHTALYWYRQSLGQGLEFLIYFQGNSAPDKSGLPSDRFSAERTGGSVSTLTIQRTQQEDSAVYLCASSPPYGELFFGEGSRLTVL.

In its sample, this clonotype was seen many times. The V call is TRBV9, the J call TRBJ1-4; D remains unclear. Germline V gene lookup returns CDR1 SGDLS and CDR2 YYNGEE. The germline V and J ends were trimmed by 0 bases and 6 bases, with 12 bases remaining between them. CDR3 length: 15 residues. The CDR3 DNA reads as TGTGCCAGCAGCGTAGCCCCGGGGTTAGATGAAAAACTGTTTTTT. Protein: CASSVAPGLDEKLFF.

This clonotype turned up a few times. A read error may account for a junction end that differs from germline. The chain combines TRBV5-1 with TRBJ2-5; unclear D gene. CDR3 size: 11 residues. The germline gives CDR1 SGHRS, CDR2 YFSETQ. The CDR3: CASSLGRTQYF. In nucleotides, the CDR3 is TGTGCCAGCAGCTTAGGAAGGACCCAGTACTTC.

The table lists this clonotype with many counts. The V and J genes are TRBV10-2 and TRBJ1-2; TRBD1 aligns across 7 bases. Germline CDR1 reads WSHSY; CDR2 reads SAAADI. V was clipped by 2 bases and J by 0 bases; unmatched bases: 0. The CDR3 sequence is 14 residues long. The CDR3 here is CASSEGTANYGYTF. CDR3 nucleotides: TGCGCCAGCAGTGAGGGGACAGCTAACTATGGCTACACCTTC.

Comment on this clonotype: It is unclear where the CDR3 begins or ends on the DNA, so no DNA is shown, and the CDR3 is as TCRdb lists it. This rearrangement joins TRBV29-1 to TRBJ2-5; TRBD2 is the table's D call and was not checked against the DNA. The germline V gene encodes CDR1 SQVTM and CDR2 ANQGSEA. The CDR3 extends over 21 residues, inclusive of both ends. The CDR3: CSVGGGTANTGELFFGETQYF.

The J gene is TRBJ2-7, the V gene TRBV10-3, with D possibly TRBD2 on 5 matching bases. V lost 6 bases to trimming and J lost 5 bases, with 17 bases between them. This CDR3 region has 14 residues. Per germline, CDR1 ENHRY and CDR2 SYGVKD. CDR3 in amino acids: CAIRKDEGVNEQYF. As DNA, the CDR3 is TGTGCCATCAGGAAGGACGAGGGAGTGAACGAGCAGTACTTC.